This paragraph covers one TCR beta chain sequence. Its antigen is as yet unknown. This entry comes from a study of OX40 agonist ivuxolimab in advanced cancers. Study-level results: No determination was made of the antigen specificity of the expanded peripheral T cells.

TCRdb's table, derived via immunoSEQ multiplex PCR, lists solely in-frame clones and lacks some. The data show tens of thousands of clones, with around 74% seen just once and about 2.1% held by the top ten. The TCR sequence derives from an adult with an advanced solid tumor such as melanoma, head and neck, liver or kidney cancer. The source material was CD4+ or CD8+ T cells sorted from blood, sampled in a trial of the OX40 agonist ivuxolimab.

The CDR3 is CASKGQGNWGNQPQHF. Written as DNA, the CDR3 is TGTGCCAGCAAAGGACAGGGGAATTGGGGCAATCAGCCCCAGCATTTT. This chain uses TRBV6-6 with TRBJ1-5; 9 bases are shared with TRBD1. The CDR3 is 16 amino acids. The V segment lost 7 bases and the J segment 2 bases; nucleotides outside the gene matches: 9. CDR1 is MNHNY, CDR2 SVGAGI, per germline (reference sequence).